This section outlines one T cell receptor (beta chain) sequence together with its context. Original processing methods: Reference gene primer amplification gave nucleated cell count estimates. Sequencing was performed with immunoSEQ multiplex PCR; in TCRdb, only in-frame clones are kept and a portion is missing. For V, J and clone size, that table is used; D and trimming come from the DNA. The sample carries 150,000 to 200,000 clones, under 85% recorded once. This CDR3 is built from 14 residues. Germline V CDR1 and CDR2: SGHVS, FNYEAQ. J was trimmed by 6 bases and V by 1 base; bases with no gene match: 1. Study members were between roughly 18 and 100 years old and lived in some 22 US regions. Which cohort a participant joined came from the clinical history participants gave. Symptom resolution, clearance, or two negative PCRs marked donors in Cohort 3 as recovered. The sample is drawn from a study of blood T cell repertoires in COVID-19.

The source is a man in his fifties or sixties who had recovered from COVID-19. Sequencing was performed on PBMCs or T cells enriched from blood (not recorded which). V and J are TRBV7-6 and TRBJ1-5; the match to TRBD1 covers 9 bases. In nucleotides, the CDR3 is TGTGCCAGCAGCTTAGAGGACAGGGGTCAGCCCCAGCATTTT. Amino acid sequence: CASSLEDRGQPQHF.